The clone carrying this T cell receptor (beta chain) turned up a few times. The sample is drawn from a study of blood T cells in healthy people across ages. The CDR3 has 13 amino acids. V shed 4 bases and J 2 bases; nucleotides not matched to a gene: 2. From germline, CDR1 is DFQATT and CDR2 SNEGSKA (reference sequence). With a J-beta primer mix and a sample-barcoded 5' primer, a second PCR ran roughly 6 to 11 cycles. From the 5' RACE reads, TCRdb called clonotypes with MiXCR, one entry per CDR3 protein. Of 800,000 or so distinct CDR3 sequences in the sample, 20% to 30% were seen once. This sample also appeared in a second study, on T cells of mothers and their children.

The sequence derives from a boy between 10 and 17 years old in good health. The chain recombines TRBV20-1 with TRBJ1-3, with 7 bases that match TRBD1. The sequenced material came from blood. The CDR3 loop reads CSATQGAGNTIYF. The CDR3 DNA sequence: TGCAGTGCTACTCAGGGGGCTGGAAACACCATATATTTT.